Reported below is one T cell receptor beta chain. The study assigned cohorts using participant-reported clinical history. This record comes from a study of blood T cell repertoires in COVID-19. As for the study in general: COVID-19 samples from acute and convalescent phases originated in the United States, Italy and Spain. The analysed material was cDNA or gDNA that came from T cells, B-cell-depleted T cells, or PBMCs.

CDR1 is SEHNR and CDR2 is FQNEAQ in the germline V gene (reference sequence). This CDR3 is built from 14 residues. V lost 5 bases, J lost 2 bases, and 6 bases stayed unmatched. TCRdb's copy holds only in-frame clones and misses some; the assay was immunoSEQ multiplex PCR. The sample carries fewer than 250,000 clones, 85% recorded once. This receptor was obtained from a woman aged 50 to 60 with acute COVID-19. Material: PBMCs or T cells enriched from blood (not recorded which). V gene TRBV7-9 combines with J gene TRBJ2-7; 7 bases align to TRBD1. This CDR3 reads CASSPPGQPYEQYF. Here the CDR3 DNA reads TGTGCCAGCAGCCCCCCGGGACAGCCCTACGAGCAGTACTTC.